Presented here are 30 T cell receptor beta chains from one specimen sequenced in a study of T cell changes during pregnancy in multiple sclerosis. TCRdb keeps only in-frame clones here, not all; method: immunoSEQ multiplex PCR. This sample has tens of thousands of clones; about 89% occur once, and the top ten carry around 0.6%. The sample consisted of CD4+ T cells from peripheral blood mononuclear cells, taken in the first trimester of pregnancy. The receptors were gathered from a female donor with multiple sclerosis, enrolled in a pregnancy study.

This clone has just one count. The CDR3 DNA is TGTGCCAGCGGACAGGGGTCCAACACCATATATTTT. Amino acid sequence: CASGQGSNTIYF. The V and J genes are TRBV2 and TRBJ1-3, with 9 bases matching TRBD1. From germline, CDR1 is SNHLY and CDR2 FYNNEI. The CDR3 is 12 amino acids. V dropped 8 bases and J dropped 7; count of bases not matched to a gene: 3.

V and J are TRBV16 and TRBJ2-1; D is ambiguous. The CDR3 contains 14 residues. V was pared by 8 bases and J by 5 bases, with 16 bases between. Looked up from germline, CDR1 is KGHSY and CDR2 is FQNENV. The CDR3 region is CASVGSRLNNEQFF. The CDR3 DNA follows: TGTGCCAGCGTAGGCTCGCGGCTCAACAATGAGCAGTTCTTC.

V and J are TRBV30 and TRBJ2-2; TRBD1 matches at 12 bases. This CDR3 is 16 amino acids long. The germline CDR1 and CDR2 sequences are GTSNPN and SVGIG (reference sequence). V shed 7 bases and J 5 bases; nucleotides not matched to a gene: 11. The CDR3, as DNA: TGTGCCTACCCTAAGAGGGGACAGGGGGCAACCGGGGAGCTGTTTTTT. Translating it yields CAYPKRGQGATGELFF.

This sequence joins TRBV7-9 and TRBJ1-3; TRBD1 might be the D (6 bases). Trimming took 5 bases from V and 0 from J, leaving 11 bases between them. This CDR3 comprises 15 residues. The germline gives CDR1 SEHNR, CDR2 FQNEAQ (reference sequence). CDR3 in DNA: TGTGCCAGCAGCCGGACAGACAACTCTGGAAACACCATATATTTT. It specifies CASSRTDNSGNTIYF.

The CDR3 sequence is CASSKDRFYGYTF. Here the CDR3 DNA reads TGTGCCAGCAGTAAAGACAGGTTCTATGGCTACACCTTC. The chain couples TRBV5-4 to TRBJ1-2, with a weak D call TRBD1 (6 bases). Germline V gene lookup returns CDR1 SGHNT and CDR2 YYREEE (reference sequence). This CDR3 comprises 13 residues. V was pared by 5 bases and J by 4 bases, with 12 bases between. Based on the CDR3 plus reference TRBV5-4 and TRBJ1-2, the full variable domain is ETGVTQSPTHLIKTRGQQVTLRCSSQSGHNTVSWYQQALGQGPQFIFQYYREEENGRGNFPPRFSGLQFPNYSSELNVNALELDDSALYLCASSKDRFYGYTFGSGTRLTVV.

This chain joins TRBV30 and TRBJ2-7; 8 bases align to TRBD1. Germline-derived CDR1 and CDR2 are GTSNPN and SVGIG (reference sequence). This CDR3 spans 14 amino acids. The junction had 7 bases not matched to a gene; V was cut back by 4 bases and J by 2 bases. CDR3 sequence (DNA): TGTGCCTGGACTCCGGGACAGGCTACCTACGAGCAGTACTTC. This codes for CAWTPGQATYEQYF.

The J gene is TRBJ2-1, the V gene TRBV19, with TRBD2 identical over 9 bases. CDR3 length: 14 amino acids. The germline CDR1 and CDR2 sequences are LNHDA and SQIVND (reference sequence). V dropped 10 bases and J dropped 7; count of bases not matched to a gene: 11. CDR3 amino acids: CATIAASGINEQFF. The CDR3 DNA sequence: TGTGCCACTATCGCGGCTAGCGGGATTAATGAGCAGTTCTTC.

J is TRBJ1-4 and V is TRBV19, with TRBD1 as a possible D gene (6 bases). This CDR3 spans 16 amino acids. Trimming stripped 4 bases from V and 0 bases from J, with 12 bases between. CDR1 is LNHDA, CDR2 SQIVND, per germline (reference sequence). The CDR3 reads CASSKSAGATNEKLFF. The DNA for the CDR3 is TGTGCCAGTAGTAAGTCCGCAGGGGCAACTAATGAAAAACTGTTTTTT.

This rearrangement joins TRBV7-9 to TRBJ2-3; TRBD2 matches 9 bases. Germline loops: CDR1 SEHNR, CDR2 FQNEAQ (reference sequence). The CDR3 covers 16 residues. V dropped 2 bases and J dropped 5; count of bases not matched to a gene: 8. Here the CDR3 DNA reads TGTGCCAGCAGCTTAACCCGGCTAGCGGGACAAGATACGCAGTATTTT. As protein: CASSLTRLAGQDTQYF.

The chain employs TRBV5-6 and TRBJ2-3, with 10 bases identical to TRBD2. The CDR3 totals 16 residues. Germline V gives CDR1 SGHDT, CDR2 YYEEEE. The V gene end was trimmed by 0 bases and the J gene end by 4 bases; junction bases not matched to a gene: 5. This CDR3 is CASSLGPSGRSDTQYF. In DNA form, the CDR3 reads TGTGCCAGCAGCTTGGGTCCTAGCGGGAGATCAGATACGCAGTATTTT.

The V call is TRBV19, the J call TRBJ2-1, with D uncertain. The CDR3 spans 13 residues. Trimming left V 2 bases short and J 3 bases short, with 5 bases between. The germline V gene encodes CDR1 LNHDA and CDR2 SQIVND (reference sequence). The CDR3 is CASSIQNYNEQFF. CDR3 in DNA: TGTGCCAGTAGTATACAGAACTACAATGAGCAGTTCTTC.

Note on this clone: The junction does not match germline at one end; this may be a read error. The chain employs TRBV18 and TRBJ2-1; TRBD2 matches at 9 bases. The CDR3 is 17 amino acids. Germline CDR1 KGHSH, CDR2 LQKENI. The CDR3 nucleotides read TGTGCCAGCTCGCCACTTAGCGGGAGTACCTCCTACAATGAGCAGTTCTTC. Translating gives CASSPLSGSTSYNEQFF.

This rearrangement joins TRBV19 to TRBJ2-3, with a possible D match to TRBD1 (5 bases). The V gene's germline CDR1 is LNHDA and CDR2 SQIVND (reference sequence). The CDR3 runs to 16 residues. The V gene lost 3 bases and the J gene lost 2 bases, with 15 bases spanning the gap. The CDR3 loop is CASSMAQGWVTDTQYF. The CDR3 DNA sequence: TGTGCCAGTAGTATGGCGCAGGGATGGGTCACAGATACGCAGTATTTT.

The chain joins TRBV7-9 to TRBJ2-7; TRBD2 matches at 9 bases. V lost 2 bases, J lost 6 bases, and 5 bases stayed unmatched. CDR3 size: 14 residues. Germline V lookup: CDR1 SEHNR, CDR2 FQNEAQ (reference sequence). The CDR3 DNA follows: TGTGCCAGCAGCTTAACTAGCGGGCAGGTCGAGCAGTACTTC. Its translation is CASSLTSGQVEQYF.

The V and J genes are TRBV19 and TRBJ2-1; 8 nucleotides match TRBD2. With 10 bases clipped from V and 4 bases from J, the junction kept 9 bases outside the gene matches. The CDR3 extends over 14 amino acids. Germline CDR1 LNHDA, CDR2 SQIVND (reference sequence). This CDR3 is CATSGSIMYNEQFF. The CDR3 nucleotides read TGTGCCACAAGCGGGAGTATTATGTACAATGAGCAGTTCTTC.

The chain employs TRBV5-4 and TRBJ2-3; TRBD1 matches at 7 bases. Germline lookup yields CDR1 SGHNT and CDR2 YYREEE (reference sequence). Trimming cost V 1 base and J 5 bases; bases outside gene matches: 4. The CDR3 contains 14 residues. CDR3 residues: CASSLTSGGDTQYF. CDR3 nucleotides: TGTGCCAGCAGCTTGACCTCAGGGGGAGATACGCAGTATTTT.

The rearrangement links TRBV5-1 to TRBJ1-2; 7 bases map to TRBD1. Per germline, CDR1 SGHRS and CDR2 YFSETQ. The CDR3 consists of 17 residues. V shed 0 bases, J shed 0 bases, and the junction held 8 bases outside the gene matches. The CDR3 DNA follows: TGCGCCAGCAGCTTGGGGAAGGGGGCCTTTTCTAACTATGGCTACACCTTC. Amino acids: CASSLGKGAFSNYGYTF. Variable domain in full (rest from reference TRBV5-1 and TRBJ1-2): KAGVTQTPRYLIKTRGQQVTLSCSPISGHRSVSWYQQTPGQGLQFLFEYFSETQRNKGNFPGRFSGRQFSNSRSEMNVSTLELGDSALYLCASSLGKGAFSNYGYTFGSGTRLTVV.

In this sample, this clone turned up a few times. The CDR3 sequence is CASSATGKWGNEQFF. For the CDR3, the DNA is TGTGCCAGCAGCGCGACGGGAAAGTGGGGCAATGAGCAGTTCTTC. This rearrangement joins TRBV13 to TRBJ2-1, with D possibly being TRBD2 (5 bases). V shed 5 bases and J shed 6 bases, with 17 bases lying between them. Germline assignment: CDR1 PRHDT and CDR2 FYEKMQ (reference sequence). The CDR3 length is 15 residues.

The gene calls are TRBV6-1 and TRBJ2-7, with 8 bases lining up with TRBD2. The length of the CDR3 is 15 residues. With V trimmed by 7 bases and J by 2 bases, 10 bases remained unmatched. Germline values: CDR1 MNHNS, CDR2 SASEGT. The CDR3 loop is CASTEGWRGAYEQYF. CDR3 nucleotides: TGTGCCAGCACCGAAGGGTGGCGGGGGGCCTACGAGCAGTACTTC.

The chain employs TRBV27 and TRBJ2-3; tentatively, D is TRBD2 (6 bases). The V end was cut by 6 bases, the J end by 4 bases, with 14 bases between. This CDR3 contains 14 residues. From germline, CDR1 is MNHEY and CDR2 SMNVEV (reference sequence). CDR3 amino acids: CASRPRAGSDTQYF. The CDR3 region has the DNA TGTGCCAGCAGACCCCGGGCGGGATCAGATACGCAGTATTTT.

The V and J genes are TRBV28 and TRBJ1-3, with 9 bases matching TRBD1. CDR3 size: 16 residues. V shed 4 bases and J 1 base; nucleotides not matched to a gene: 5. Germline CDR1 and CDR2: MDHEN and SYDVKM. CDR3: CASSSPGQGSGNTIYF. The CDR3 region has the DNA TGTGCCAGCAGTTCCCCGGGACAGGGATCTGGAAACACCATATATTTT. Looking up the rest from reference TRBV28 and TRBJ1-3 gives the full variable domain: DVKVTQSSRYLVKRTGEKVFLECVQDMDHENMFWYRQDPGLGLRLIYFSYDVKMKEKGDIPEGYSVSREKKERFSLILESASTNQTSMYLCASSSPGQGSGNTIYFGEGSWLTVV.

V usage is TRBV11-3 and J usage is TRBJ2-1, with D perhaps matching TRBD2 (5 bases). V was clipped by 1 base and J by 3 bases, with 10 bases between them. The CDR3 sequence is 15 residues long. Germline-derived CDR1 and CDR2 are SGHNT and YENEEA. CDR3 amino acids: CASSLGNRGYNEQFF. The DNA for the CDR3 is TGTGCCAGCAGCTTAGGTAATCGGGGCTACAATGAGCAGTTCTTC.

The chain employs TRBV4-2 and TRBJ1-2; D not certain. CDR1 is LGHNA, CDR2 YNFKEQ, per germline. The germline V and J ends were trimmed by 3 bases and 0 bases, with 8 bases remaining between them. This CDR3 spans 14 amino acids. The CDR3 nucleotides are TGTGCCAGCAGCCATTCAAGCGCTAACTATGGCTACACCTTC. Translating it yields CASSHSSANYGYTF.

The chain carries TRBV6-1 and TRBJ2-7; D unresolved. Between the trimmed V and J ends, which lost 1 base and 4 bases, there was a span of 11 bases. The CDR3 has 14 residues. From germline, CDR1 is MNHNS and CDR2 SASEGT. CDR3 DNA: TGTGCCAGCAGTGAAGTCCCCCAGTCGTACGAGCAGTACTTC. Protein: CASSEVPQSYEQYF.

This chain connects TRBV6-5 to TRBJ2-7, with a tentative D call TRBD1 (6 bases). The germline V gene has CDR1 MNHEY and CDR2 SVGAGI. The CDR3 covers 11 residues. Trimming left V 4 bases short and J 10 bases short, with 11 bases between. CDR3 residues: CASSSNREQYF. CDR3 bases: TGTGCCAGCAGTTCAAACAGGGAACAGTACTTC.

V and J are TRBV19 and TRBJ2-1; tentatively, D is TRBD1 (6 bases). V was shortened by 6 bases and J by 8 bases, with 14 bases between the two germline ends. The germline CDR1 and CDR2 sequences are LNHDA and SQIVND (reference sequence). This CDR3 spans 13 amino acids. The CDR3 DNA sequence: TGTGCCAGTAGAAACGAGGGGGTCGATGAGCAGTTCTTC. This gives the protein CASRNEGVDEQFF.

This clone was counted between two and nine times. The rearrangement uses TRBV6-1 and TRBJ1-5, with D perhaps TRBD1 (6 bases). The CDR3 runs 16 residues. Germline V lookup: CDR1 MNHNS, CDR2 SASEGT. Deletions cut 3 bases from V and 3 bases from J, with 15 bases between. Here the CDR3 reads CASSDISGGFNQPQHF. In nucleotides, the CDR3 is TGTGCCAGCAGTGATATTTCGGGGGGCTTCAATCAGCCCCAGCATTTT.

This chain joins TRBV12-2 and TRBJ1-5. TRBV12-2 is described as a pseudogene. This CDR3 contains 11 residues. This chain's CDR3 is CASRNYQPQHF. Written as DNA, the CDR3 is TGTGCAAGTCGCAACTATCAGCCCCAGCATTTT.

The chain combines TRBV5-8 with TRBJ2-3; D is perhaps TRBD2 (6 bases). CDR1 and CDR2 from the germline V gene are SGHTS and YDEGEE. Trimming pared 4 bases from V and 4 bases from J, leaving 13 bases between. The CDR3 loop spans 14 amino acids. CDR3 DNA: TGTGCCAGCAGCCCGCCTGCGGGATCAGATACGCAGTATTTT. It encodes CASSPPAGSDTQYF.

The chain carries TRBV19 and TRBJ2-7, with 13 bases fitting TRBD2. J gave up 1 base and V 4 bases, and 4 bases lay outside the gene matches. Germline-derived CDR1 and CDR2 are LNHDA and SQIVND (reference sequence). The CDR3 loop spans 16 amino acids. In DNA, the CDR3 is TGTGCCAGTAGTAGTTTACTAGCGGGAGGGTCCTACGAGCAGTACTTC. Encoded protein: CASSSLLAGGSYEQYF. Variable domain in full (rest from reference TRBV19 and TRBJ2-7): DGGITQSPKYLFRKEGQNVTLSCEQNLNHDAMYWYRQDPGQGLRLIYYSQIVNDFQKGDIAEGYSVSREKKESFPLTVTSAQKNPTAFYLCASSSLLAGGSYEQYFGPGTRLTVT.